This record looks at one TCR beta chain sequence and its context. This entry is derived from a study of blood T cell repertoires in COVID-19. J gave up 6 bases and V 2 bases, and 10 bases lay outside the gene matches. The CDR3 has 16 residues. Germline CDR1 and CDR2: MNHNS and SASEGT. Repertoires were generated with immunoSEQ multiplex PCR, while TCRdb's copy carries only in-frame clones and drops some. The data hold more than 150,000 clones, with approximately 86% observed a single time. Material: peripheral blood. The V call is TRBV6-1, the J call TRBJ2-3; TRBD1 aligns across 8 bases. The TCR comes from a man in his 70s with active or convalescent COVID-19. The CDR3 sequence is CASSELPTGATDTQYF. CDR3 sequence (DNA): TGTGCCAGCAGTGAACTTCCGACAGGGGCAACGGATACGCAGTATTTT.